This T cell receptor beta chain comes out of a study of T cell repertoires in cytomegalovirus infection. Study-level information: Based on public TCR beta signatures, there were indications of CMV infection and of a matching HLA type.

General study findings and limits: Public TCR beta family frequency separated CMV-and-HLA carriers, including in an independent cohort. There were HLA-C-restricted CMV-specific TCR beta clonotypes dominating the ex vivo response.

Comment on this clonotype: The antigen is undetermined.

TCRdb used MiXCR to reprocess the reads, holding one entry per CDR3 protein. The sample records some 130,000 distinct CDR3 sequences, 20% to 30% being singletons. The receptor's source is a human donor in good health (CMV status not recorded). Some clones in this sample may be carry-over from other donors' samples. Specimen: PBMCs, sequenced either directly or after in vitro stimulation (not recorded which).

The CDR3 loop is CASSLFGEGDTQYF. The DNA of the CDR3 is TGTGCCAGCAGTTTATTCGGCGAGGGAGATACGCAGTATTTT. This chain joins TRBV28 and TRBJ2-3, with a tentative D call TRBD2 (5 bases). This CDR3 region has 14 residues. Per the germline V gene, CDR1 is MDHEN and CDR2 is SYDVKM. V was pared by 1 base and J by 5 bases, with 10 bases between. The variable domain in full, with the rest retrieved from reference TRBV28 and TRBJ2-3, is DVKVTQSSRYLVKRTGEKVFLECVQDMDHENMFWYRQDPGLGLRLIYFSYDVKMKEKGDIPEGYSVSREKKERFSLILESASTNQTSMYLCASSLFGEGDTQYFGPGTRLTVL.